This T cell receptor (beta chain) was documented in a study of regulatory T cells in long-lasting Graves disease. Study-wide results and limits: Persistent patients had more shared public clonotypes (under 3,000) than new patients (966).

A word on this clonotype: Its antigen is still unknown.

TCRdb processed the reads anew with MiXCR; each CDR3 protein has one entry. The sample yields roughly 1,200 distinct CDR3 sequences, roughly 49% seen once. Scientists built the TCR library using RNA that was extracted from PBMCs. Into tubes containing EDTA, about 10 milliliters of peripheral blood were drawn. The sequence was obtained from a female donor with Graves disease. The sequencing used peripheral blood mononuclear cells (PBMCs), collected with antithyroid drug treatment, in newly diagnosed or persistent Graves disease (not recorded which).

CDR3 coding DNA: TGTGCCAGCAAGGGGGGGCCCAATGAGCAGTTCTTC. Translation gives CASKGGPNEQFF. The chain uses TRBV2 and TRBJ2-1; D possibly corresponds to TRBD2 (7 bases). The CDR3 has 12 amino acids. V was clipped by 7 bases and J by 6 bases, with 10 bases between them. Germline CDR1 reads SNHLY; CDR2 reads FYNNEI.